Following are 18 T cell receptor beta chains from one sample sequenced in a study of CD8 T cells in Susac syndrome. Reverse transcription of about 0.5 to 1 ug RNA was carried out with random hexamers. MiXCR, applied by TCRdb to the immunoSEQ multiplex PCR reads, yields one record per CDR3 protein. Of 120,000 to 150,000 distinct CDR3 sequences listed, less than 95% are singletons. The sequencing input was CD4+ T cells from PBMCs. These TCRs come from a human donor in good health.

The rearrangement uses TRBV7-9 and TRBJ1-2, with 9 nucleotides matching TRBD1. The germline CDR1 and CDR2 sequences are SEHNR and FQNEAQ (reference sequence). The length of the CDR3 is 14 residues. Trimming cost V 5 bases and J 4 bases; bases outside gene matches: 5. The CDR3 spells CASSIGTGSYGYTF. The CDR3 nucleotides are TGTGCCAGCAGCATCGGGACAGGGAGCTATGGCTACACCTTC.

This rearrangement joins TRBV19 to TRBJ1-2; unclear D gene. V lost 6 bases to trimming and J lost 4 bases, with 18 bases between them. This CDR3 is built from 15 residues. CDR1 is LNHDA, CDR2 SQIVND, per germline (reference sequence). The CDR3 sequence: CASSPDTPAAYGYTF. CDR3 DNA: TGTGCCAGTAGCCCCGACACCCCCGCCGCCTATGGCTACACCTTC.

The chain couples TRBV6-1 to TRBJ1-2, with D possibly TRBD1 on 6 matching bases. V was clipped by 1 base and J by 2 bases, with 8 bases between them. CDR3 size: 14 residues. CDR1 and CDR2 (germline): MNHNS, SASEGT. As DNA, the CDR3 is TGTGCCAGCAGTGAAGGGACAGTAAACTATGGCTACACCTTC. Translating it yields CASSEGTVNYGYTF.

The chain joins TRBV19 to TRBJ2-3, with D perhaps assigned TRBD1 or TRBD2 (5 bases each). Germline CDR1 reads LNHDA; CDR2 reads SQIVND (reference sequence). V gave up 9 bases and J gave up 0 bases, with 10 bases separating them. CDR3 length equals 13 residues. CDR3 loop: CASRDDSTDTQYF. The CDR3, as DNA: TGTGCCAGCCGGGACGATAGCACAGATACGCAGTATTTT.

This rearrangement joins TRBV7-8 to TRBJ2-4; D gene uncertain. CDR3 length: 15 residues. Trimming stripped 3 bases from V and 3 bases from J, with 12 bases between. From germline, CDR1 is SGHVS and CDR2 FQNEAQ. CDR3 in DNA: TGTGCCAGCAGCTTCGGTAGCCATTACAAAAACATTCAGTACTTC. Translation: CASSFGSHYKNIQYF. Full variable domain (remainder filled in from reference TRBV7-8 and TRBJ2-4): GAGVSQSPRYKVAKRGQDVALRCDPISGHVSLFWYQQALGQGPEFLTYFQNEAQLDKSGLPSDRFFAERPEGSVSTLKIQRTQQEDSAVYLCASSFGSHYKNIQYFGAGTRLSVL.

The chain couples TRBV3-1 to TRBJ2-6; D gene uncertain. The CDR3 sequence is 15 residues long. The germline CDR1 and CDR2 sequences are LGHDT and YNNKEL (reference sequence). V was clipped by 5 bases and J by 0 bases, with 8 bases between them. The CDR3 spells CASSKSVSGANVLTF. DNA for the CDR3: TGTGCCAGCAGCAAAAGTGTCTCTGGGGCCAACGTCCTGACTTTC.

The V call is TRBV7-6, the J call TRBJ2-2, with a weak D call TRBD1 (6 bases). V was shortened by 3 bases and J by 2 bases, with 7 bases between the two germline ends. CDR3 length equals 14 residues. Germline loops: CDR1 SGHVS, CDR2 FNYEAQ. In DNA, the CDR3 is TGTGCCAGCAGCTTGGGACATAACACCGGGGAGCTGTTTTTT. Translating it yields CASSLGHNTGELFF.

V usage is TRBV12-3 or TRBV12-4 and J usage is TRBJ2-7, with TRBD2 as a possible D gene (6 bases). The CDR3 totals 15 residues. V shed 7 bases and J shed 0 bases, with 16 bases lying between them. CDR3 coding DNA: TGTGCCAGCACCCTTGGGGCGGGGAGCTCCTACGAGCAGTACTTC. This codes for CASTLGAGSSYEQYF.

The V and J genes are TRBV5-1 and TRBJ2-7, with 8 nucleotides matching TRBD2. Trimming cost V 1 base and J 2 bases; bases outside gene matches: 8. The CDR3 loop spans 16 amino acids. Germline values: CDR1 SGHRS, CDR2 YFSETQ. CDR3 in amino acids: CASSLTSGGKAYEQYF. CDR3 in DNA: TGCGCCAGCAGCTTGACTAGCGGAGGGAAAGCCTACGAGCAGTACTTC.

The chain is built from TRBV18 and TRBJ2-3, with D unclear. Trimming stripped 3 bases from V and 4 bases from J, with 8 bases between. This CDR3 is 13 amino acids long. Looked up from germline, CDR1 is KGHSH and CDR2 is LQKENI. The CDR3 loop is CASSPQESDTQYF. CDR3 nucleotide sequence: TGTGCCAGCTCACCGCAGGAATCAGATACGCAGTATTTT.

The chain carries TRBV7-2 and TRBJ1-2, with 9 positions matching TRBD1. Trimming at V came to 5 bases and at J to 8 bases, leaving 6 bases not matched to a gene. The CDR3 totals 13 residues. Germline values: CDR1 SGHTA, CDR2 FQGNSA. In nucleotides, the CDR3 is TGTGCCAGCAGCATGACAGGGGGTTACGGCTACACCTTC. This sequence encodes CASSMTGGYGYTF.

The chain combines TRBV7-2 with TRBJ2-3; 9 positions agree with TRBD2. V dropped 5 bases and J dropped 0; count of bases not matched to a gene: 15. The CDR3 spans 19 residues. Germline CDR1 and CDR2: SGHTA and FQGNSA. The CDR3 nucleotides read TGTGCCAGCAGCCCTAGAGCGCGGGAGGGTCCCGCTAGCACAGATACGCAGTATTTT. Translation: CASSPRAREGPASTDTQYF. The complete variable domain, with remaining parts taken from reference TRBV7-2 and TRBJ2-3, reads GAGVSQSPSNKVTEKGKDVELRCDPISGHTALYWYRQSLGQGLEFLIYFQGNSAPDKSGLPSDRFSAERTGGSVSTLTIQRTQQEDSAVYLCASSPRAREGPASTDTQYFGPGTRLTVL.

The chain joins TRBV20-1 to TRBJ2-5; D may be TRBD2 (6 bases). CDR3 length equals 17 residues. Trimming removed 1 base at V and 5 bases at J, with 23 bases between. Germline V gene data show CDR1 as DFQATT and CDR2 as SNEGSKA (reference sequence). The CDR3 sequence is CSARGGVSSREWETQYF. The CDR3 DNA reads TGCAGTGCTAGAGGCGGGGTCAGTTCTAGGGAATGGGAGACCCAGTACTTC.

Concerning this clonotype: A read error is likely, as this CDR3 ends without the conserved phenylalanine or tryptophan. J is TRBJ1-4 and V is TRBV4-2; the D is unclear. Trimming took off 0 bases at V and 8 bases at J, with 13 bases between the two ends. Looked up from germline, CDR1 is LGHNA and CDR2 is YNFKEQ. There are 15 residues in the CDR3. The CDR3: CASSQDAGSREKLFS. CDR3 bases: TGTGCCAGCAGCCAAGATGCGGGGAGTCGGGAAAAACTGTTTTCT.

The rearrangement uses TRBV20-1 and TRBJ1-5; no clear D gene. There are 13 residues in the CDR3. The V and J ends lost 2 bases and 0 bases respectively, with 5 bases between them. The germline V gene has CDR1 DFQATT and CDR2 SNEGSKA (reference sequence). CDR3 amino acids: CSARRNSNQPQHF. CDR3 in DNA: TGCAGTGCTAGACGAAATAGCAATCAGCCCCAGCATTTT.

This chain connects TRBV23-1 to TRBJ1-5, with a tentative D call TRBD1 (6 bases). TRBV23-1 is annotated as an ORF whose role is uncertain. This CDR3 has 16 amino acids. V lost 6 bases and J lost 7, with 22 bases in between. As DNA, the CDR3 is TGCGCCAGCAGGCCTGAAACCCGGGACAATAGGCAGCCCCAGCATTTT. It is translated as CASRPETRDNRQPQHF.

This clonotype showed up just once. The V gene is TRBV27, the J gene TRBJ1-2; 8 bases are a match to TRBD1. Trimming removed 8 bases from V and 8 bases from J; junction bases left unmatched: 7. CDR1 and CDR2 (germline): MNHEY, SMNVEV (reference sequence). The CDR3 is made up of 12 amino acids. The CDR3: CASGSGGRGYTF. The CDR3 DNA is TGTGCCAGCGGGTCAGGGGGCCGGGGCTACACCTTC.

The chain links TRBV10-3 to TRBJ1-2; 8 bases are shared with TRBD1. Trimming took 6 bases from V and 3 from J; bases not matched to a gene: 6. CDR1 and CDR2 (germline): ENHRY, SYGVKD. This CDR3 spans 14 amino acids. DNA of the CDR3: TGTGCCATCAGGAGAACAGGGGGAGACTATGGCTACACCTTC. It encodes CAIRRTGGDYGYTF.